The rows below give T cell receptor beta chains drawn from one sample of a study of T-cell memory formation after mild COVID-19. TCRdb recomputed calls from the 5' RACE reads with MiXCR, one row per CDR3 protein. The data hold 280,000 or so distinct CDR3 sequences, with under 20% observed a single time. Sequenced material: PBMCs or a T cell subset sorted from them (not recorded which). Receptors originate from a man younger than 35 who had mild COVID-19 (a few samples of this study predate the infection). Cell type and time point are not known. Both conserved end residues are part of each CDR3. D genes are given only for firm matches. Rows may omit the clone size; those that give it use once, few, many or a size class.

D	V	size	J	length	CDR3	DNA
TRBD2	TRBV3-1	.	TRBJ2-3	15	CASSLPGLGTDTQYF	TGTGCCAGCAGCCTTCCGGGACTAGGCACAGATACGCAGTATTTT
TRBD2	TRBV7-3	.	TRBJ2-1	16	CASSSQGSGRRNEQFF	TGTGCCAGCAGCTCCCAAGGTAGCGGGAGACGCAATGAGCAGTTCTTC
.	TRBV18	.	TRBJ2-1	14	CASSPPGGENEQFF	TGTGCCAGCTCACCACCGGGGGGTGAGAATGAGCAGTTCTTC
TRBD1	TRBV18	few	TRBJ2-5	15	CASSPLTGPGETQYF	TGTGCCAGCTCACCTTTGACAGGGCCAGGGGAGACCCAGTACTTC
.	TRBV28	few	TRBJ2-2	14	CASTKGQAGGELFF	TGTGCCAGCACCAAGGGGCAGGCCGGCGGGGAGCTGTTTTTT
TRBD1	TRBV30	.	TRBJ1-2	14	CAWSRDRGNYGYTF	TGTGCCTGGAGTCGGGACAGGGGGAACTATGGCTACACCTTC
.	TRBV7-9	.	TRBJ2-7	14	CASSRRGGPYEQYF	TGTGCCAGCAGCCGCCGAGGTGGACCCTACGAGCAGTACTTC
TRBD1	TRBV28	.	TRBJ2-1	14	CASTGTGTINEQFF	TGTGCCAGCACTGGGACAGGGACTATCAATGAGCAGTTCTTC
.	TRBV6-5	.	TRBJ2-3	15	CASSYWGGRTDTQYF	TGTGCCAGCAGTTACTGGGGGGGGCGGACAGATACGCAGTATTTT
.	TRBV5-1	few	TRBJ1-1	15	CASSSPGLLNTEAFF	TGCGCCAGCAGCTCACCGGGACTGCTGAACACTGAAGCTTTCTTT
.	TRBV27	.	TRBJ1-1	15	CASSYVFGNSTEAFF	TGTGCCAGCTCATACGTGTTCGGGAATAGCACTGAAGCTTTCTTT
.	TRBV12-3/TRBV12-4	many	TRBJ1-2	13	CASSLRANYGYTF	TGTGCCAGCAGTTTACGAGCTAACTATGGCTACACCTTC
.	TRBV6-2/TRBV6-3	.	TRBJ1-3	17	CASSYPSGQRSGNTIYF	TGTGCCAGCAGTTACCCCTCCGGACAGCGCTCTGGAAACACCATATATTTT
TRBD2	TRBV27	.	TRBJ2-3	15	CASSFRRGNTDTQYF	TGTGCCAGCAGTTTCAGGCGGGGGAACACAGATACGCAGTATTTT
.	TRBV20-1	.	TRBJ1-2	13	CSATSGEGYGYTF	TGCAGTGCCACGTCCGGGGAAGGCTATGGCTACACCTTC
.	TRBV5-1	.	TRBJ2-7	15	CASSSRDWDSYEQYF	TGCGCCAGCAGCTCCCGGGACTGGGACTCCTACGAGCAGTACTTC
TRBD2	TRBV20-1	.	TRBJ2-1	15	CSARDRRGAHNEQFF	TGCAGTGCTAGAGATCGGCGGGGGGCCCACAATGAGCAGTTCTTC
.	TRBV6-2/TRBV6-3	once	TRBJ1-1	15	CASSYPDNRVTEAFF	TGTGCCAGCAGTTACCCTGACAACAGGGTCACTGAAGCTTTCTTT
TRBD2	TRBV5-1	few	TRBJ2-2	16	CASSSLAGGTAGELFF	TGCGCCAGCAGCTCCTTAGCGGGGGGGACTGCCGGGGAGCTGTTTTTT
.	TRBV5-1	.	TRBJ1-1	12	CASSLGQTEAFF	TGCGCCAGCAGCTTGGGACAGACCGAAGCTTTCTTT
.	TRBV7-2	many	TRBJ1-5	10	CASGPPPQHF	TGTGCCAGTGGGCCTCCTCCCCAGCATTTT
TRBD1	TRBV5-1	.	TRBJ2-1	15	CASRAGGFNLNEQFF	TGCGCCAGCAGGGCAGGGGGCTTCAATCTCAATGAGCAGTTCTTC
.	TRBV20-1	few	TRBJ2-3	14	CSASQDGSTDTQYF	TGCAGTGCTAGCCAGGACGGGAGCACAGATACGCAGTATTTT
.	TRBV7-6	.	TRBJ1-3	16	CASSQVGFDSGNTIYF	TGTGCCAGCAGCCAAGTGGGCTTCGACTCTGGAAACACCATATATTTT
.	TRBV7-2	few	TRBJ1-6	15	CASITDSSYNSPLHF	TGTGCCAGCATCACAGACAGCTCCTATAATTCACCCCTCCACTTT
.	TRBV29-1	few	TRBJ1-3	12	CSVREAGNTIYF	TGCAGCGTTCGGGAGGCAGGAAACACCATATATTTT
.	TRBV7-9	.	TRBJ2-3	14	CASSLEGIADTQYF	TGTGCCAGCAGCTTAGAAGGTATCGCAGATACGCAGTATTTT
.	TRBV12-3/TRBV12-4	many	TRBJ1-1	15	CASSFPHAGDTEAFF	TGTGCCAGCAGTTTCCCCCACGCGGGGGATACTGAAGCTTTCTTT
.	TRBV7-9	few	TRBJ1-2	12	CASSLWVSGYTF	TGTGCCAGCAGCTTGTGGGTTTCTGGCTACACCTTC
TRBD2	TRBV15	.	TRBJ2-2	16	CATSSTPGGATGELFF	TGTGCCACCAGCAGCACCCCCGGGGGGGCTACCGGGGAGCTGTTTTTT
TRBD1	TRBV4-1	few	TRBJ1-5	15	CASSLDREGNQPQHF	TGCGCCAGCAGCCTGGACAGGGAGGGCAATCAGCCCCAGCATTTT
.	TRBV7-2	many	TRBJ1-1	14	CASSLDYQNTEAFF	TGTGCCAGCAGCTTAGATTACCAGAACACTGAAGCTTTCTTT
.	TRBV11-2	many	TRBJ2-7	15	CASSLDLLQGLEQYF	TGTGCCAGCAGCTTAGACCTTTTACAGGGCCTGGAGCAGTACTTC
.	TRBV20-1	many	TRBJ2-2	13	CSARARADGELFF	TGCAGTGCTAGAGCAAGGGCCGACGGGGAGCTGTTTTTT
.	TRBV4-3	.	TRBJ2-1	13	CASSQDWDNEQFF	TGCGCCAGCAGCCAAGATTGGGACAATGAGCAGTTCTTC
TRBD2	TRBV5-4	.	TRBJ2-5	15	CASSSGQAGQETQYF	TGTGCCAGCTCTAGCGGGCAGGCCGGTCAAGAGACCCAGTACTTC
.	TRBV21-1	.	TRBJ1-2	12	CASSKTNYGYTF	TGTGCCAGCAGCAAAACAAACTATGGCTACACCTTC
.	TRBV4-3	few	TRBJ2-3	16	CASSQDRQVMSDTQYF	TGCGCCAGCAGCCAAGATCGGCAGGTGATGTCAGATACGCAGTATTTT
.	TRBV4-1	many	TRBJ2-1	13	CASSRYSGNEQFF	TGCGCCAGCAGCCGGTATAGCGGTAATGAGCAGTTCTTC
.	TRBV5-1	few	TRBJ1-1	18	CASRVGGDGNPMNTEAFF	TGCGCCAGCCGCGTAGGGGGGGACGGCAACCCAATGAACACTGAAGCTTTCTTT
TRBD2	TRBV7-2	many	TRBJ2-1	13	CASSRTSGNEQFF	TGTGCCAGCAGCCGGACTAGCGGAAATGAGCAGTTCTTC
.	TRBV2	few	TRBJ2-7	16	CATPPSSGTPHYEQYF	TGTGCCACGCCACCAAGCTCAGGGACACCACACTACGAGCAGTACTTC
.	TRBV7-2	.	TRBJ2-1	16	CASSLRSGGAYNEQFF	TGTGCCAGCAGCTTACGGTCCGGGGGAGCCTACAATGAGCAGTTCTTC
.	TRBV7-2	.	TRBJ2-2	15	CASSKRDSNTGELFF	TGTGCCAGCAGTAAGCGGGACAGTAACACCGGGGAGCTGTTTTTT
.	TRBV29-1	.	TRBJ1-2	10	CSGGPGGYTF	TGCAGCGGTGGACCCGGGGGCTACACCTTC
.	TRBV12-3/TRBV12-4	.	TRBJ1-6	19	CASSQTLGGGSSYNSPLHF	TGTGCCAGCAGCCAAACGCTAGGTGGAGGGAGCTCCTATAATTCACCCCTCCACTTT
TRBD2	TRBV6-2/TRBV6-3	few	TRBJ2-1	13	CAARSVGGGEQFF	TGTGCCGCCCGGTCGGTCGGGGGAGGGGAGCAGTTCTTC